This TCR beta chain was profiled in a study of T cell repertoires in cytomegalovirus infection. Study-level results: Clonotype analysis showed dominance of the ex vivo response by HLA-C-restricted CMV-specific TCR beta clonotypes.

In TCRdb, the reads were re-called with MiXCR into one record per CDR3 protein. The sample carries roughly 280,000 distinct CDR3 sequences, about an eighth recorded once. In regard to this clonotype: The antigen is undetermined.

Germline CDR1 reads SGHRS; CDR2 reads YFSETQ. The CDR3 spans 14 residues. Between the trimmed V and J ends, which lost 3 bases and 8 bases, there was a span of 12 bases. The chain links TRBV5-1 to TRBJ1-6; possibly TRBD1 for D (5 bases). The sequence was obtained from a human donor in good health (CMV status not recorded). Some clones in this sample may be carry-over from other donors' samples. The sequenced sample was PBMCs. The CDR3 is CASSSGTLDSPLHF. CDR3 nucleotide sequence: TGCGCCAGCAGCTCCGGGACTCTCGATTCACCCCTCCACTTT.